This TCR beta chain was captured by sequencing in a study of blood T cell repertoires in COVID-19 (dated by TCRdb to about 2020). Context from the whole study: Samples covering the acute and convalescent phases of COVID-19 were provided by collaborators in the United States, Italy and Spain. The prospective study material was composed of cDNA or gDNA derived from T cells, B-cell-depleted T cells, or PBMCs. The dataset comprised deeply sampled blood TCRbeta repertoires from subjects exposed to, actively infected with, or recovered from COVID-19. The repertoires were released in a freely available public database meant as a resource for research on the immune response to SARS-CoV-2. The samples were drawn from two sources: the first 160 participants of the ongoing ImmuneRACE study, and 1,200 or so subjects contributed by 6 global collaborators. Nearly every sample came with metadata listing a de-identified subject ID, COVID-19 status, age in years and sex. Where available, HLA class I and class II types were obtained from metadata supplied by the sample provider rather than from assay-based typing.

Whole blood was collected in K2EDTA tubes by collaborating institutions according to the institutions' own protocols. For TCRbeta analysis, collaborator samples were shipped as frozen whole blood, as isolated PBMCs, or as DNA extracted from either sample type. The investigation overall reported the following: Clinical and demographic metadata were provided uncurated, with the amount varying by source and participant.

TCRbeta CDR3 regions were amplified from genomic DNA using the immunoSEQ Assay, a bias-controlled multiplex PCR. The source study handled its data this way. The number of nucleated cells in each sample was estimated by amplification of reference gene primers within the assay. To quantify the absolute abundance of each unique TCRbeta CDR3 rearrangement, sequence reads were collapsed and filtered. For each sample, productive Simpson clonality was calculated by taking the square root of Simpson's diversity index across productive rearrangements. TCRdb took over this immuneACCESS table, retaining in-frame rearrangements with V and J assigned. Such tables are incomplete; in checked studies, under half of the missing clones stem from an unresolved V gene, and the remainder is unexplained. V and J calls and clone size are copied from that table; D and trimming were computed from the DNA. The sample contains about 68,000 clones, around 90% of them found a single time. The leading ten clones occupy 2% to 2.5% of the sample.

CDR1 SGDLS and CDR2 YYNGEE are derived from the germline V gene. From cysteine to phenylalanine, the CDR3 is 16 amino acids long. Only the CDR3 DNA is retained, 48 bases long and in frame from the first base. A distance of 16 bases separates the germline ends of V and J, which lose 0 bases and 3 bases respectively. In regard to this clone: Its cognate antigen has yet to be identified. Base qualities are missing; no much larger clone stands one base away.

Sequenced: peripheral blood. Here the chain combines TRBV9 and TRBJ2-7; a confident D gene designation cannot be given. The TCR was taken from a human donor in a cohort sampled during active COVID-19. The bases read TGTGCCAGCAGCGTAGGCTTCTCCACAACCCGCTACGAGCAGTACTTC. It translates to CASSVGFSTTRYEQYF. The CDR3, completed at both ends by the reference TRBV9 and TRBJ2-7 genes, gives the full variable domain DSGVTQTPKHLITATGQRVTLRCSPRSGDLSVYWYQQSLDQGLQFLIQYYNGEERAKGNILERFSAQQFPDLHSELNLSSLELGDSALYFCASSVGFSTTRYEQYFGPGTRLTVT.